This TCR beta chain appears in the sequencing data of a study of blood T cell repertoires in COVID-19. Study overall: The United States, Italy and Spain supplied acute and convalescent COVID-19 samples.

The germline V gene has CDR1 SGHTA and CDR2 FQGNSA. Trimming shortened V by 4 bases and J by 5 bases, and 11 bases separated the two germline ends. The length of the CDR3 is 13 residues. Assay used: immunoSEQ multiplex PCR; TCRdb lists only in-frame clones, some missing. The table shows more than 95,000 clones, with approximately 82% occurring only once. This chain uses TRBV7-2 with TRBJ2-5; D unclear. The sequenced sample consisted of peripheral blood. The origin of this receptor is a woman over 75 with acute or convalescent COVID-19. This CDR3 is CASSSMVGETQYF. The CDR3 region has the DNA TGTGCCAGCAGCTCCATGGTGGGCGAGACCCAGTACTTC.